This entry concerns a single T cell receptor (beta chain). This entry comes from a study of blood T cell repertoires in COVID-19. Study-wide context: The samples span acute and convalescent COVID-19 from the United States, Italy and Spain. Nucleic acid was either cDNA or gDNA, and it came from T cells, B-cell-depleted T cells, or PBMCs.

The authors' processing: Counts of nucleated cells, estimated from reference gene primer amplification, were obtained. Some clones are missing from TCRdb's copy, which holds only in-frame ones; the method was immunoSEQ multiplex PCR. From that table come the V and J calls and clone size; the DNA was used to work out D and trimming. The sample carries approximately 150,000 clones, 65% to 90% recorded once. Germline lookup yields CDR1 KGHSH and CDR2 LQKENI. J was trimmed by 2 bases and V by 1 base; bases with no gene match: 11. The CDR3 is made up of 18 amino acids. This TCR derives from a human donor in a cohort sampled during active COVID-19. The chain joins TRBV18 to TRBJ2-7; 10 bases agree with TRBD2. Sequences were obtained from peripheral blood. CDR3 amino acids: CASSPLHQRTSGTYEQYF. The CDR3 DNA reads as TGTGCCAGCTCACCACTACATCAGAGGACTAGCGGAACCTACGAGCAGTACTTC.